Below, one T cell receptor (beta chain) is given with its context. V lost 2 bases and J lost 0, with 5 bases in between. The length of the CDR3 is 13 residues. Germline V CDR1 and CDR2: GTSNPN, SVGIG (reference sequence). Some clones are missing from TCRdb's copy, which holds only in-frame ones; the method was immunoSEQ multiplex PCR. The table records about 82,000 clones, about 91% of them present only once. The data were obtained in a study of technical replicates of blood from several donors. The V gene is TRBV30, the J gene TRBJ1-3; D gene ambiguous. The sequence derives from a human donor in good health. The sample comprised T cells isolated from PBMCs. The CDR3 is CAWSRYSGNTIYF. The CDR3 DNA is TGTGCCTGGAGTCGTTACTCTGGAAACACCATATATTTT.